A single sample is the source of the 32 T cell receptor beta chains below, sequenced in a study of shared clonotypes between healthy human individuals. The assay was immunoSEQ multiplex PCR, and TCRdb's table has in-frame clones only and misses some. Of roughly 550,000 clones in the sample, around 95% were seen once. Terminally differentiated effector memory CD45RA+ cells were excluded from the naive CD8 cells, which were CD45RO-negative and positively selected for CCR7. The source material was naive CD8+ T cells sorted from blood. All receptors derive from a woman in her 30s in good health.

This chain uses TRBV5-4 with TRBJ1-2, with D tentatively TRBD1 (6 bases). The CDR3 length is 14 residues. Per the germline V gene, CDR1 is SGHNT and CDR2 is YYREEE (reference sequence). The V end lost 3 bases, the J end lost 4 bases, and 13 bases lay between the germline ends. Written as DNA, the CDR3 is TGTGCCAGCAGCTCTACCGGGACATCCTATGGCTACACCTTC. It encodes CASSSTGTSYGYTF.

V and J are TRBV4-1 and TRBJ2-5, with D possibly matching TRBD2 (6 bases). Looked up from germline, CDR1 is MGHRA and CDR2 is YSYEKL. V gave up 0 bases and J gave up 2 bases, with 16 bases separating them. This CDR3 is built from 17 residues. The CDR3 nucleotides read TGCGCCAGCAGCCAAGATCGTAATAGCGGCTATCAAGAGACCCAGTACTTC. Amino acids: CASSQDRNSGYQETQYF.

This chain uses TRBV19 with TRBJ2-2; D is perhaps TRBD2 (5 bases). The CDR3 runs 17 residues. The ends were cut back, 7 bases at V and 3 bases at J, with 21 bases in the middle. The germline V gene encodes CDR1 LNHDA and CDR2 SQIVND (reference sequence). The CDR3 here is CASNSEELSGYTGELFF. The CDR3 bases are TGTGCCAGTAATTCTGAGGAACTCTCGGGGTACACCGGGGAGCTGTTTTTT.

This chain uses TRBV7-6 with TRBJ2-3; 8 nucleotides align to TRBD2. Germline trimming cut 1 base from V and 2 bases from J; bases unmatched to any gene: 5. Germline V CDR1 and CDR2: SGHVS, FNYEAQ. This CDR3 has 16 residues. The CDR3 DNA sequence: TGTGCCAGCAGCTTAGGTAGCGGGATCGTCACAGATACGCAGTATTTT. Translation gives CASSLGSGIVTDTQYF.

This chain connects TRBV11-1 to TRBJ1-1; the D gene is possibly TRBD1 (5 bases). Germline V gene sequence: CDR1 SGHAT, CDR2 FQDESV (reference sequence). V was shortened by 3 bases and J by 0 bases, with 11 bases between the two germline ends. The CDR3 is made up of 15 amino acids. The chain's CDR3 is CASSLDGGLNTEAFF. The CDR3 coding sequence is TGTGCCAGCAGCTTGGATGGGGGACTGAACACTGAAGCTTTCTTT.

This chain links TRBV28 with TRBJ1-3, with TRBD1 matching 7 bases. CDR1 is MDHEN and CDR2 is SYDVKM in the germline V gene. The V segment lost 6 bases and the J segment 5 bases; nucleotides outside the gene matches: 16. This CDR3 contains 17 residues. CDR3 residues: CASSSYTQGGPRNTIYF. CDR3 DNA: TGTGCCAGCAGCAGTTATACGCAGGGGGGGCCAAGAAACACCATATATTTT.

The genes are TRBV28 and TRBJ2-7, with 10 positions matching TRBD1. Germline values: CDR1 MDHEN, CDR2 SYDVKM. This CDR3 spans 15 amino acids. Unmatched junction bases numbered 7, after V lost 5 bases and J lost 3 bases. CDR3 nucleotides: TGTGCCAGCAGTAAAGCCGGGACAGGGGTCTACGAGCAGTACTTC. It yields the protein CASSKAGTGVYEQYF.

The chain uses TRBV29-1 and TRBJ1-1, with 7 bases aligning to TRBD1. Germline CDR1 SQVTM, CDR2 ANQGSEA. The CDR3 consists of 14 residues. Unmatched junction bases numbered 10, after V lost 6 bases and J lost 3 bases. The CDR3: CSVNTGVLDTEAFF. The CDR3 bases are TGCAGCGTGAATACAGGGGTTCTTGACACTGAAGCTTTCTTT.

The gene calls are TRBV27 and TRBJ2-3; TRBD2 might be the D (6 bases). Trimming left V 5 bases short and J 6 bases short, with 6 bases between. Looked up from germline, CDR1 is MNHEY and CDR2 is SMNVEV (reference sequence). This CDR3 region has 11 residues. The CDR3 is CASSAGDTQYF. CDR3 sequence (DNA): TGTGCCAGCAGTGCGGGGGATACGCAGTATTTT.

The genes are TRBV14 and TRBJ2-7, with a possible D match to TRBD2 (5 bases). This CDR3 has 15 amino acids. V lost 4 bases, J lost 0 bases, and 13 bases lay in between. From germline, CDR1 is SGHDN and CDR2 FVKESK. The CDR3 loop reads CASSPAGIFSYEQYF. The DNA of the CDR3 is TGTGCCAGCAGCCCGGCCGGGATTTTCTCCTACGAGCAGTACTTC.

The chain links TRBV29-1 to TRBJ2-7; 9 nucleotides align to TRBD1. Germline CDR1 and CDR2: SQVTM and ANQGSEA. This CDR3 comprises 11 residues. In nucleotides, the CDR3 is TGCTCGGGACAGGGCCCCTACGAGCAGTACTTC. Protein product: CSGQGPYEQYF.

The chain carries TRBV7-2 and TRBJ2-1, with 11 bases lining up with TRBD2. The junction had 5 bases not matched to a gene; V was cut back by 2 bases and J by 8 bases. Germline V CDR1 and CDR2: SGHTA, FQGNSA. This CDR3 comprises 15 residues. The CDR3 nucleotides read TGTGCCAGCAGCTTATGGACTAGCGGGTGGGATGAGCAGTTCTTC. Its translation: CASSLWTSGWDEQFF.

The V and J genes are TRBV5-1 and TRBJ2-2; D is uncertain. V gave up 4 bases and J gave up 6 bases, with 10 bases separating them. The CDR3 runs to 13 residues. Germline V lookup: CDR1 SGHRS, CDR2 YFSETQ. The CDR3 loop reads CASSLEIAGELFF. In nucleotides, the CDR3 is TGCGCCAGCAGCCTCGAAATTGCCGGGGAGCTGTTTTTT.

The rearrangement uses TRBV28 and TRBJ1-1; D remains unclear. V dropped 6 bases and J dropped 7 bases, with 12 bases sitting between them. The length of the CDR3 is 12 residues. Per germline, CDR1 MDHEN and CDR2 SYDVKM. CDR3 DNA: TGTGCCAGCAGCCTATTCGTCGGTGAAGCTTTCTTT. The encoded protein is CASSLFVGEAFF.

The chain links TRBV2 to TRBJ2-1; possibly TRBD2 for D (6 bases). The length of the CDR3 is 15 residues. The V end lost 4 bases, the J end lost 7 bases, and 17 bases lay between the germline ends. CDR1 is SNHLY and CDR2 is FYNNEI in the germline V gene. This CDR3 reads CASSGLASHGNEQFF. The CDR3 bases are TGTGCCAGCAGTGGCCTAGCGTCCCACGGGAATGAGCAGTTCTTC.

The rearrangement links TRBV6-5 to TRBJ1-1; the D gene is possibly TRBD1 (6 bases). The CDR3 is 15 residues long. V lost 6 bases and J lost 4, with 18 bases in between. Looked up from germline, CDR1 is MNHEY and CDR2 is SVGAGI. The CDR3 nucleotides are TGTGCCAGCAGCCTCAACCCGACAGGCCTCACTGAAGCTTTCTTT. Amino acid sequence: CASSLNPTGLTEAFF.

Comment on this clone: Other nucleotide sequences in the sample specify the same CDR3. J is TRBJ1-3 and V is TRBV13; weak D call: TRBD1 (5 bases). This CDR3 is 14 amino acids long. The germline gives CDR1 PRHDT, CDR2 FYEKMQ (reference sequence). V lost 5 bases to trimming and J lost 0 bases, with 8 bases between them. CDR3 protein: CASSPGNSGNTIYF. CDR3 bases: TGTGCCAGCAGCCCAGGGAACTCTGGAAACACCATATATTTT.

The chain's CDR3 is CASTTDRGGEKLFF. The CDR3 region has the DNA TGTGCCAGCACAACGGATCGCGGGGGTGAAAAACTGTTTTTT. V and J are TRBV28 and TRBJ1-4; D is perhaps TRBD1 (5 bases). Trimming removed 7 bases at V and 7 bases at J, with 16 bases between. CDR1 MDHEN and CDR2 SYDVKM come from the germline V gene. The CDR3 covers 14 residues.

The chain is built from TRBV6-5 and TRBJ2-4, with 7 bases lining up with TRBD2. Germline V gene data show CDR1 as MNHEY and CDR2 as SVGAGI. The ends lost 6 bases at V and 8 bases at J; junction bases unmatched: 10. This CDR3 region has 14 residues. This chain's CDR3 is CASSHSSAGDIQYF. The CDR3 DNA is TGTGCCAGCAGCCACTCGTCTGCGGGGGACATTCAGTACTTC.

This chain connects TRBV27 to TRBJ2-7, with D possibly TRBD2 on 6 matching bases. Germline V lookup: CDR1 MNHEY, CDR2 SMNVEV (reference sequence). The CDR3 contains 16 residues. V shed 0 bases and J shed 2 bases, with 14 bases lying between them. The CDR3 region is CASSLSAGTSPYEQYF. CDR3 bases: TGTGCCAGCAGTTTATCGGCCGGGACTTCACCCTACGAGCAGTACTTC.

This chain joins TRBV6-5 and TRBJ2-7; D is possibly TRBD1 (6 bases). Germline loops: CDR1 MNHEY, CDR2 SVGAGI. This CDR3 is built from 14 residues. V was clipped by 2 bases and J by 0 bases, with 8 bases between them. The CDR3 is CASSYAQGSYEQYF. The CDR3 DNA follows: TGTGCCAGCAGTTACGCACAGGGCTCCTACGAGCAGTACTTC.

The chain links TRBV7-9 to TRBJ2-7, with D possibly called TRBD1 or TRBD2 (5 bases each). The V gene lost 5 bases and the J gene lost 0 bases, with 17 bases spanning the gap. Per germline, CDR1 SEHNR and CDR2 FQNEAQ (reference sequence). The CDR3 spans 16 residues. The CDR3 DNA sequence: TGTGCCAGCAGCCCAGTCAAGGGACGTCTCTCCTACGAGCAGTACTTC. Its translation is CASSPVKGRLSYEQYF.

V is TRBV2 and J is TRBJ1-4; weak D call: TRBD1 (5 bases). The CDR3 length is 14 residues. Germline V lookup: CDR1 SNHLY, CDR2 FYNNEI. The germline V and J ends were trimmed by 2 bases and 5 bases, with 9 bases remaining between them. The CDR3 bases are TGTGCCAGCAGTGAACTCGGGGACAATGAAAAACTGTTTTTT. It encodes CASSELGDNEKLFF. The variable domain in full, with the rest retrieved from reference TRBV2 and TRBJ1-4, is EPEVTQTPSHQVTQMGQEVILRCVPISNHLYFYWYRQILGQKVEFLVSFYNNEISEKSEIFDDQFSVERPDGSNFTLKIRSTKLEDSAMYFCASSELGDNEKLFFGSGTQLSVL.

The chain couples TRBV5-6 to TRBJ2-6; a weak D match, TRBD1 (5 bases). Germline V gene data show CDR1 as SGHDT and CDR2 as YYEEEE. The CDR3 is 17 amino acids. V lost 5 bases to trimming and J lost 1 base, with 16 bases between them. In DNA form, the CDR3 reads TGTGCCAGCAGGCCGACCAGGGAAGGGTCTGGGGCCAACGTCCTGACTTTC. It yields the protein CASRPTREGSGANVLTF.

This rearrangement joins TRBV27 to TRBJ2-6; D not resolved. The germline gives CDR1 MNHEY, CDR2 SMNVEV (reference sequence). Trimming left V 2 bases short and J 4 bases short, with 12 bases between. The CDR3 is made up of 16 amino acids. CDR3 DNA sequence: TGTGCCAGCAGTTTAGTCCTGGGTACGGGGGCCAACGTCCTGACTTTC. Amino acid sequence: CASSLVLGTGANVLTF.

Of note for this clone: Other DNA sequences in this sample translate to the same CDR3. The chain has TRBV30 and TRBJ2-7; D may match TRBD1 or TRBD2 (5 bases each). Germline V CDR1 and CDR2: GTSNPN, SVGIG (reference sequence). Trimming stripped 3 bases from V and 0 bases from J, with 9 bases between. The CDR3 is 13 amino acids. CDR3 amino acids: CAWSSGTSYEQYF. The CDR3 DNA reads as TGTGCCTGGAGCTCTGGGACCTCCTACGAGCAGTACTTC.

The CDR3 is CASSLRLRGSGDTGELFF. The CDR3 coding sequence is TGTGCCAGCAGCCTCCGATTAAGGGGGAGTGGGGACACCGGGGAGCTGTTTTTT. This rearrangement joins TRBV7-8 to TRBJ2-2; TRBD1 is a possible D gene (6 bases). The germline V and J ends were trimmed by 5 bases and 3 bases, with 22 bases remaining between them. The CDR3 loop spans 18 amino acids. Germline V gene data show CDR1 as SGHVS and CDR2 as FQNEAQ.

V and J are TRBV11-2 and TRBJ1-4, with unresolved D. The CDR3 is 18 residues long. Per the germline V gene, CDR1 is SGHAT and CDR2 is FQNNGV. Trimming cost V 2 bases and J 7 bases, with 23 bases left between them. CDR3 DNA: TGTGCCAGCAGCTTACGGCCGCAGTTATATAATATGGCTGAAAAACTGTTTTTT. It encodes CASSLRPQLYNMAEKLFF.

J is TRBJ2-1 and V is TRBV5-4; D may match TRBD1 or TRBD2 (5 bases each). Germline CDR1 SGHNT, CDR2 YYREEE (reference sequence). The CDR3 runs 16 residues. The V gene lost 4 bases and the J gene lost 5 bases, with 19 bases spanning the gap. The CDR3 here is CASSPGWGSPNNEQFF. The DNA for the CDR3 is TGTGCCAGCAGCCCGGGATGGGGGTCTCCTAACAATGAGCAGTTCTTC.

Note on this clone: In the same sample, other DNA sequences code for this CDR3. CDR3 amino acids: CASSLAGGGYEQYF. CDR3 DNA: TGCGCCAGCAGCTTAGCGGGAGGGGGCTACGAGCAGTACTTC. This chain connects TRBV5-1 to TRBJ2-7; the match to TRBD2 covers 10 bases. V dropped 2 bases and J dropped 3; count of bases not matched to a gene: 2. CDR1 SGHRS and CDR2 YFSETQ come from the germline V gene. CDR3 length: 14 residues.

J is TRBJ2-3 and V is TRBV9; D possibly uses TRBD1 or TRBD2 (5 bases each). Looked up from germline, CDR1 is SGDLS and CDR2 is YYNGEE. CDR3 length: 15 amino acids. V dropped 0 bases and J dropped 2 bases, with 10 bases sitting between them. The CDR3 sequence is CASSVETGPTDTQYF. The DNA of the CDR3 is TGTGCCAGCAGCGTAGAAACGGGGCCCACAGATACGCAGTATTTT.

The rearrangement links TRBV28 to TRBJ1-6, with D maybe TRBD1 (6 bases). Germline assignment: CDR1 MDHEN and CDR2 SYDVKM. The CDR3 consists of 14 residues. The V gene lost 6 bases and the J gene lost 11 bases, with 17 bases spanning the gap. The CDR3 DNA is TGTGCCAGCAGGACAGGAGCAGGTATCACACCCCTCCACTTT. Translation gives CASRTGAGITPLHF. The full variable domain, completed using reference TRBV28 and TRBJ1-6, is DVKVTQSSRYLVKRTGEKVFLECVQDMDHENMFWYRQDPGLGLRLIYFSYDVKMKEKGDIPEGYSVSREKKERFSLILESASTNQTSMYLCASRTGAGITPLHFGNGTRLTVT.